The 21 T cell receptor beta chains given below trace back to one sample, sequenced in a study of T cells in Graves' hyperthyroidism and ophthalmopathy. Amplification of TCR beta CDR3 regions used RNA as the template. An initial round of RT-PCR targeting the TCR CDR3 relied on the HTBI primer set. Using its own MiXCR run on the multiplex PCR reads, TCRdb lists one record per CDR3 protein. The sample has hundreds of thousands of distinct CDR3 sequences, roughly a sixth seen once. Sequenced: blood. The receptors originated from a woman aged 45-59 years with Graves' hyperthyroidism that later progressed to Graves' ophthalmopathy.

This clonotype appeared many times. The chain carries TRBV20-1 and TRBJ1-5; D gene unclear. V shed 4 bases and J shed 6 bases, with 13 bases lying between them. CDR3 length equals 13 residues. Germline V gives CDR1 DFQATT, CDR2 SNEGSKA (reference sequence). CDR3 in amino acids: CSAMDLGSQPQHF. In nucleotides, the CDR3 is TGCAGTGCTATGGACCTGGGAAGTCAGCCCCAGCATTTT.

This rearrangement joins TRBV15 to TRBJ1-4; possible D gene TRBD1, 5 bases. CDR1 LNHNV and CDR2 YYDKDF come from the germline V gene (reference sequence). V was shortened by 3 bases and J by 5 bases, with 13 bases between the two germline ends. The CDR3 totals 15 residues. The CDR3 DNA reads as TGTGCCACCAGCAGGAAAGGGGCGATGAATGAAAAACTGTTTTTT. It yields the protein CATSRKGAMNEKLFF.

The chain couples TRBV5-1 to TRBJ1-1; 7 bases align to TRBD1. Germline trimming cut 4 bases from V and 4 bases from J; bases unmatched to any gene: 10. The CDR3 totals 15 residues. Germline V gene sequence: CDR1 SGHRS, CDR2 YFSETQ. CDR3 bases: TGCGCCAGCAGCCCCCGGACAGGAGAAGTCACTGAAGCTTTCTTT. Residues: CASSPRTGEVTEAFF.

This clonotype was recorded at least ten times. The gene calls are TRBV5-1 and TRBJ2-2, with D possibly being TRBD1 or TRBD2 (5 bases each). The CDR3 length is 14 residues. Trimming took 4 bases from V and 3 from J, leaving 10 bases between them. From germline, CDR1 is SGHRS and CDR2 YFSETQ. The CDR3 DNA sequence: TGCGCCAGCAGCCTAGGGACCGACACCGGGGAGCTGTTTTTT. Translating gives CASSLGTDTGELFF.

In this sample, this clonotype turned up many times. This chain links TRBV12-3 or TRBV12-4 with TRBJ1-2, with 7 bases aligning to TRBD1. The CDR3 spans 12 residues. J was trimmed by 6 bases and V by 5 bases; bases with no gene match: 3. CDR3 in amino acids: CASSPDRDGYTF. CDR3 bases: TGTGCCAGCAGTCCCGACAGGGATGGCTACACCTTC.

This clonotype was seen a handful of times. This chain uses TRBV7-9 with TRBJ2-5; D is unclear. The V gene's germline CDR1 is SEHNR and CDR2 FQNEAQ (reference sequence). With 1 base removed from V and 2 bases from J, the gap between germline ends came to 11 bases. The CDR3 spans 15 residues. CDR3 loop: CASSLGPPPQETQYF. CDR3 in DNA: TGTGCCAGCAGCTTAGGACCCCCTCCTCAAGAGACCCAGTACTTC.

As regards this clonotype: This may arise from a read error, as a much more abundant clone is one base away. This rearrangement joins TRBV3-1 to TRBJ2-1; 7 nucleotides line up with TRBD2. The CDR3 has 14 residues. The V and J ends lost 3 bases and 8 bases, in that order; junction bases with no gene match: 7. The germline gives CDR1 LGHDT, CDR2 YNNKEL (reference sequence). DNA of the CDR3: TGTGCCAGCAGCCAGAACCGGGCGGGGGATGAGCAGTTCTTC. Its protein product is CASSQNRAGDEQFF.

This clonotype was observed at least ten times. CDR3: CASSFWADEAETQYF. The CDR3 DNA follows: TGTGCCAGCAGTTTCTGGGCGGACGAGGCGGAGACCCAGTACTTC. The chain employs TRBV12-3 or TRBV12-4 and TRBJ2-5; D call uncertain. The CDR3 is 15 amino acids. V was shortened by 3 bases and J by 5 bases, with 16 bases between the two germline ends.

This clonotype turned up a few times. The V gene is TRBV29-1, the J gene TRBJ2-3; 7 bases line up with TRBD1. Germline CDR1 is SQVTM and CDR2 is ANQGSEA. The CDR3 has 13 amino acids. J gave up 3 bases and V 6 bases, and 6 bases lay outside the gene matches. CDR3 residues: CSVGQGVTDTQYF. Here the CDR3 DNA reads TGCAGCGTGGGCCAGGGGGTAACAGATACGCAGTATTTT.

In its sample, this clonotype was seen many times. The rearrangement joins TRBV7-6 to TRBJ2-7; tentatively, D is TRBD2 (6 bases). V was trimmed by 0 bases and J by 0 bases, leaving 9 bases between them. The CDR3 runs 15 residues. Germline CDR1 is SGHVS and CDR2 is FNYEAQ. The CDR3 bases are TGTGCCAGCAGCTTAGCACCGGGAGTCTCCTACGAGCAGTACTTC. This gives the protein CASSLAPGVSYEQYF.

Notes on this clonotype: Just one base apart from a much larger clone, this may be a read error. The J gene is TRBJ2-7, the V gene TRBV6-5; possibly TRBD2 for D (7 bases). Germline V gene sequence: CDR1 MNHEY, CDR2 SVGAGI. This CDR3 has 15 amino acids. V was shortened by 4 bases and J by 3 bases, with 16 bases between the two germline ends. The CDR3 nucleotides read TGTGCCAGCAGTTCGGGGGGCCGGGTCGACTACGAGCAGTACTTC. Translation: CASSSGGRVDYEQYF.

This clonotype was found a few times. CDR3 region: CSAAGQGRSNEQFF. The CDR3 nucleotides are TGCAGTGCTGCCGGACAGGGGAGGAGCAATGAGCAGTTCTTC. This chain joins TRBV20-1 and TRBJ2-1; 9 nucleotides agree with TRBD1. Per germline, CDR1 DFQATT and CDR2 SNEGSKA (reference sequence). The CDR3 covers 14 residues. The ends lost 5 bases at V and 6 bases at J; junction bases unmatched: 8.

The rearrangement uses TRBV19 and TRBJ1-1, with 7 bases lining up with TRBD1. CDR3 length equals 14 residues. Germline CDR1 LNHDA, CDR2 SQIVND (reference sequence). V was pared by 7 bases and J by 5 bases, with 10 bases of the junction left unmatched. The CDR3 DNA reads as TGTGCCAGTAAAATTCGACAGGGTTTTACTGAAGCTTTCTTT. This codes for CASKIRQGFTEAFF.

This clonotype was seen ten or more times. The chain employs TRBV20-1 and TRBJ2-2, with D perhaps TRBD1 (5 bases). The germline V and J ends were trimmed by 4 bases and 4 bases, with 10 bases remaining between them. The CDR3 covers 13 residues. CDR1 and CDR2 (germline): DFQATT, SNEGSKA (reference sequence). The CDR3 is CSAIRQGTGELFF. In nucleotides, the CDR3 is TGCAGTGCTATTCGTCAGGGCACCGGGGAGCTGTTTTTT.

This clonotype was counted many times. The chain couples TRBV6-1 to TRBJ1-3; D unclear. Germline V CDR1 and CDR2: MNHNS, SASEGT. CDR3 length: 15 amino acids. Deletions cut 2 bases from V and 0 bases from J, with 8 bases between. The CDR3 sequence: CASSEPSNSGNTIYF. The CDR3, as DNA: TGTGCCAGCAGTGAACCCAGCAACTCTGGAAACACCATATATTTT.

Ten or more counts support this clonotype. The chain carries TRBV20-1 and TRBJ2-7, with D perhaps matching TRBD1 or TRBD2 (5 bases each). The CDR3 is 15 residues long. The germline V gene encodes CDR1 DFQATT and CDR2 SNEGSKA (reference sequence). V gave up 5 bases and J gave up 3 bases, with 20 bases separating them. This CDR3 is CSALGVSAHGYEQYF. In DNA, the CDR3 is TGCAGTGCTTTGGGGGTGTCAGCTCATGGCTACGAGCAGTACTTC.

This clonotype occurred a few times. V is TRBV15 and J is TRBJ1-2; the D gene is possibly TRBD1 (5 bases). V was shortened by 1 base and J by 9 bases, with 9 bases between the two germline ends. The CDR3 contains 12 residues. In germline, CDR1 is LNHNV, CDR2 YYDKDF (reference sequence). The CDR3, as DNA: TGTGCCACCAGCAGAGGGACGGGGCGCTACACCTTC. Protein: CATSRGTGRYTF.

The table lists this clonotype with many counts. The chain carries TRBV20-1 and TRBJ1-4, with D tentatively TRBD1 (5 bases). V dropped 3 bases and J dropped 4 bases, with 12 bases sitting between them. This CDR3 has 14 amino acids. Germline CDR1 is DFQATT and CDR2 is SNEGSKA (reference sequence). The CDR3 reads CSAREGRLNEKLFF. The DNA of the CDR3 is TGCAGTGCTAGGGAGGGACGGCTTAATGAAAAACTGTTTTTT.

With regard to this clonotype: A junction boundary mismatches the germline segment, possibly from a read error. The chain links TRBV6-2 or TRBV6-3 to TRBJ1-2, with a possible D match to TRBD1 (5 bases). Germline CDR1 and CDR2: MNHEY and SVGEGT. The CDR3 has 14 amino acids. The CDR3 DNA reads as TGTGCCAGCAGGCCGACAGTGCATCTGTATGACTACACCTTC. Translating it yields CASRPTVHLYDYTF.

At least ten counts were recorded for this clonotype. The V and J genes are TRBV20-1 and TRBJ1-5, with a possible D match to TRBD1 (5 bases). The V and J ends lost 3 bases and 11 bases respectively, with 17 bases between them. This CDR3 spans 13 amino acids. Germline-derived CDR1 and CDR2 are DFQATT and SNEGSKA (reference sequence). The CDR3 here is CSARTGRAGSQHF. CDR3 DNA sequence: TGCAGTGCTAGGACGGGGCGAGCGGGGTCCCAGCATTTT.

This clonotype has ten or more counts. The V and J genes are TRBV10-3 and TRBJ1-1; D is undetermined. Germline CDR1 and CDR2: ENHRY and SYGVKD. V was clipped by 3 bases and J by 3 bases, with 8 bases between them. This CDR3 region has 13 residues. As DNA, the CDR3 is TGTGCCATCAGTGAATTCACCTACACTGAAGCTTTCTTT. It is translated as CAISEFTYTEAFF.